The T cell receptor (beta chain) under discussion was sequenced for a study of cytomegalovirus exposure and HLA in healthy donors. Findings and caveats of the study: Both high specificity and high sensitivity reportedly marked the classifier's diagnosis of cytomegalovirus status.

The CDR3 sequence is 14 residues long. The germline gives CDR1 SEHNR, CDR2 FQNEAQ (reference sequence). The V segment lost 3 bases and the J segment 13 bases; nucleotides outside the gene matches: 14. TCRdb's copy holds only in-frame clones and misses some; the assay was immunoSEQ multiplex PCR. This table holds under 95,000 clones, approximately 94% found once. A word on this clone: Its antigen is undetermined.

The approximately 120-subject validation cohort, separate from the 666-subject first cohort, included the donors. The sequenced material came from PBMCs. The chain joins TRBV7-9 to TRBJ2-5; 7 bases line up with TRBD2. This TCR derives from a woman aged 18-35 years in good health and CMV-seropositive. The CDR3: CASSFMGGQRKLYF. DNA for the CDR3: TGTGCCAGCAGCTTTATGGGAGGGCAGAGGAAGTTGTACTTC.